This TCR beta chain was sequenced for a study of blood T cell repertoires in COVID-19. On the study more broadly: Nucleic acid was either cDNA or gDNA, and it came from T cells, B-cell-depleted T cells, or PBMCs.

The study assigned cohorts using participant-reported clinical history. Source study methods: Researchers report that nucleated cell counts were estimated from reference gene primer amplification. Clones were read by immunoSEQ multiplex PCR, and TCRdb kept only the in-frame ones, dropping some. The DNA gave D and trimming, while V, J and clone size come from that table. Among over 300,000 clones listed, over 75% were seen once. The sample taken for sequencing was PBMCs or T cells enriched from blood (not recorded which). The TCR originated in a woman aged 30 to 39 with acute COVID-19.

For the CDR3, the DNA is TGTGCCAGTAGTATGGGGAACAGGAGCAATCAGCCCCAGCATTTT. This gives the protein CASSMGNRSNQPQHF. This chain uses TRBV19 with TRBJ1-5, with a tentative D call TRBD1 (5 bases). With 3 bases removed from V and 1 base from J, the gap between germline ends came to 10 bases. Germline CDR1 reads LNHDA; CDR2 reads SQIVND (reference sequence). The CDR3 has 15 amino acids.